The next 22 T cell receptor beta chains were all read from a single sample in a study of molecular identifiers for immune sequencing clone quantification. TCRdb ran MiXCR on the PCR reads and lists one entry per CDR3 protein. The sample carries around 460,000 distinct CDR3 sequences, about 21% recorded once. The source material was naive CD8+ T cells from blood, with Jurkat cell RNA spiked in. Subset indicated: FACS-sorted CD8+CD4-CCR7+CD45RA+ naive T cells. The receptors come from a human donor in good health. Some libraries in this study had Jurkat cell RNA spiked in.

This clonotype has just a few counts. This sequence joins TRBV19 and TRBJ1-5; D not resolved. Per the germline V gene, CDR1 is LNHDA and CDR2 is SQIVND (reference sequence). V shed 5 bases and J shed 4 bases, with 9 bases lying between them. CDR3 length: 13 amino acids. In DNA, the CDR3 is TGTGCCAGTAGTGCGTCGGCGAATCAGCCCCAGCATTTT. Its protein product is CASSASANQPQHF.

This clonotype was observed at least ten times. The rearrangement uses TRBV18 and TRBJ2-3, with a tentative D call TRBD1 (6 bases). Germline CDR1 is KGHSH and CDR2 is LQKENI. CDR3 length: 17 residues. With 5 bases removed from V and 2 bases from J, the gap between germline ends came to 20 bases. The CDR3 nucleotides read TGTGCCAGCTCAAGAACTACAGGGACGGGCTTCACAGATACGCAGTATTTT. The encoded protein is CASSRTTGTGFTDTQYF.

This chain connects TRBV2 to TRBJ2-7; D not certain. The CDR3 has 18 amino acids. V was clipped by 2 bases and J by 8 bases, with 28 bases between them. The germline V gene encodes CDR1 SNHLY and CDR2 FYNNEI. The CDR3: CASSELVVGIGSEYKQYF. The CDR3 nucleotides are TGTGCCAGCAGTGAACTTGTGGTAGGCATTGGGTCGGAATACAAGCAGTACTTC.

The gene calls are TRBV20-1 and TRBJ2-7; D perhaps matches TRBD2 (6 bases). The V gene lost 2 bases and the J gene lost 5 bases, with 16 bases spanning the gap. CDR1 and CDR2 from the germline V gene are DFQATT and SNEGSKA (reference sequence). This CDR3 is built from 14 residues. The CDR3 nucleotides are TGCAGTGCTAGACAACGGACTACACTTCACGAGCAGTACTTC. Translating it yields CSARQRTTLHEQYF.

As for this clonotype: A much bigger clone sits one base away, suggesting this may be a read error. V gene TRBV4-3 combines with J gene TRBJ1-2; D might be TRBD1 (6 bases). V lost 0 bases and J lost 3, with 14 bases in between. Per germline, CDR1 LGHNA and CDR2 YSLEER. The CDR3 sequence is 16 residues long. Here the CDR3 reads CASSQDSRTADYGYTF. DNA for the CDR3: TGCGCCAGCAGCCAAGATAGCCGGACAGCTGACTATGGCTACACCTTC.

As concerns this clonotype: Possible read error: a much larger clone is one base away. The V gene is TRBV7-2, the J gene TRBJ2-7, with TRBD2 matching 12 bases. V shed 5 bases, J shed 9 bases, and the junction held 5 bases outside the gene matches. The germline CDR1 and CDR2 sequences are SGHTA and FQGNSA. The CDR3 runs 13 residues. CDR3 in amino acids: CASSEGLAGAQYF. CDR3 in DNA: TGTGCCAGCAGCGAGGGACTAGCGGGCGCGCAGTACTTC.

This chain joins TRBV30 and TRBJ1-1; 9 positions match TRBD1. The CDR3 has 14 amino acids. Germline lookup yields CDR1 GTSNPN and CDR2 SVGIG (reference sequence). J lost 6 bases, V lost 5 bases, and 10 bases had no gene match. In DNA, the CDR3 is TGTGCCTGGGAGACCGGGACAGGGATTGCTGAAGCTTTCTTT. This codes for CAWETGTGIAEAFF.

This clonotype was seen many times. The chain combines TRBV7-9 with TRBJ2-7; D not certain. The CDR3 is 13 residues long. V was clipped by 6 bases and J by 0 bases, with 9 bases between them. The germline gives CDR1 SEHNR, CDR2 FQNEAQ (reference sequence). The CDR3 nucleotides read TGTGCCAGCAGTGGACCCAACTCCTACGAGCAGTACTTC. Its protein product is CASSGPNSYEQYF. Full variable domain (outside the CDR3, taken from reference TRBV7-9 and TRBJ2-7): DTGVSQNPRHKITKRGQNVTFRCDPISEHNRLYWYRQTLGQGPEFLTYFQNEAQLEKSRLLSDRFSAERPKGSFSTLEIQRTEQGDSAMYLCASSGPNSYEQYFGPGTRLTVT.

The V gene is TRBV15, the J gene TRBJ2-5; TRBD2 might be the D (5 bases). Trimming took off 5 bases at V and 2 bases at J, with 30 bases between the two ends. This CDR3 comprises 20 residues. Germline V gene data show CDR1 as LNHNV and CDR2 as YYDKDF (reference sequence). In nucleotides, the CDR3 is TGTGCCACCAGCGGTTTGTCATACAACAGACTAACAAACCCTCAAGAGACCCAGTACTTC. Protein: CATSGLSYNRLTNPQETQYF.

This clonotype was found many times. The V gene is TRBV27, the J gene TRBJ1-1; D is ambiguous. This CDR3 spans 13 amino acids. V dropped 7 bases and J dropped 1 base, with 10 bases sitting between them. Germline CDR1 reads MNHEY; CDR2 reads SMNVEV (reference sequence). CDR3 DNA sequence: TGTGCCAGCAAATGGGCAGCGAACACTGAAGCTTTCTTT. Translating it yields CASKWAANTEAFF.

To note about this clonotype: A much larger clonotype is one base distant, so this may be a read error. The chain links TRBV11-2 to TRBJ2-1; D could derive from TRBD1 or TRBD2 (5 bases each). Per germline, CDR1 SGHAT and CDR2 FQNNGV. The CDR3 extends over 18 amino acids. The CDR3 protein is CASSLLAEGSVGVGEQLF. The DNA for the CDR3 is TGTGCCAGCAGCTTATTAGCTGAGGGGAGCGTAGGAGTCGGTGAGCAGCTCTTC.

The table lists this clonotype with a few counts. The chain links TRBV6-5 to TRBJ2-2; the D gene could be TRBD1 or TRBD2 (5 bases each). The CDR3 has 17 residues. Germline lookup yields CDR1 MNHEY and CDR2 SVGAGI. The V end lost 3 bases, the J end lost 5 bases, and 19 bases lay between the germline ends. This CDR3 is CASSYFLRDDGTGELFF. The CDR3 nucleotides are TGTGCCAGCAGTTATTTTCTCCGGGACGACGGGACCGGGGAGCTGTTTTTT.

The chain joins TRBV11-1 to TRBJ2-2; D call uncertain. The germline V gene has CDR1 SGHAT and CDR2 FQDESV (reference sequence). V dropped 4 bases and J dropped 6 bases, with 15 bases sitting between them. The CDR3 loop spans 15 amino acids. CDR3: CASSSRTTGSGELFF. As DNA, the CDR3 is TGTGCCAGCAGCTCTCGGACGACCGGGTCCGGGGAGCTGTTTTTT.

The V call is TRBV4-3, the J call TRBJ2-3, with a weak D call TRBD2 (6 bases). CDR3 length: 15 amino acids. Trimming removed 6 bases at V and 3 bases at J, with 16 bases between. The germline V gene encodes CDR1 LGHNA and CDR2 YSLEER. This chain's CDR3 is CASSYNSGGTDTQYF. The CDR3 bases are TGCGCCAGCAGTTACAATAGCGGAGGGACAGATACGCAGTATTTT.

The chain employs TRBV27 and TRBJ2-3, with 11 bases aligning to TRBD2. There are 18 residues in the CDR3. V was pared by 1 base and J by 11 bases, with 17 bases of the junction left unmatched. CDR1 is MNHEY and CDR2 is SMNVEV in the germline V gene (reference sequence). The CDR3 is CASSLYGTSGLEWTQQYF. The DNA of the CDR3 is TGTGCCAGCAGTTTATACGGGACTAGCGGCTTGGAGTGGACTCAGCAGTATTTT.

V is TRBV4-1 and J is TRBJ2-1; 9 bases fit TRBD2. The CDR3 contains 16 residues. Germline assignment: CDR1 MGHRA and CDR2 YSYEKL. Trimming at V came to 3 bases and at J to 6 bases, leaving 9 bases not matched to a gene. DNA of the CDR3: TGCGCCAGCAGCCACCTAATAGCGGGGGTTTCCAATGAGCAGTTCTTC. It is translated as CASSHLIAGVSNEQFF.

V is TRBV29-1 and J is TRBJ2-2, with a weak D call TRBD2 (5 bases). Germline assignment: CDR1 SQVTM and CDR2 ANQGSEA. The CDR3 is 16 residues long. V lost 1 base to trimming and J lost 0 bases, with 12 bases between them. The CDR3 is CSVEGVEGANTGELFF. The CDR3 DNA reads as TGCAGCGTTGAAGGGGTTGAGGGCGCGAACACCGGGGAGCTGTTTTTT.

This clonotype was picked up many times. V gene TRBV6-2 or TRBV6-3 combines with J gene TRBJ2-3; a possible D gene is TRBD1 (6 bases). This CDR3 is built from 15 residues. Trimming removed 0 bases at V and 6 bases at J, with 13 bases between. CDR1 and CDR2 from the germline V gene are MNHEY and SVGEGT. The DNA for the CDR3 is TGTGCCAGCAGTTACTCCGGGAACAGGGCCGATACGCAGTATTTT. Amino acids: CASSYSGNRADTQYF.

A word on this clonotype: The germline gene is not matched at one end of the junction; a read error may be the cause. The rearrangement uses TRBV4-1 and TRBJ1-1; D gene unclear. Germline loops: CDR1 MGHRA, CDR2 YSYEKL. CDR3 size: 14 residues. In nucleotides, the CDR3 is TGCGCCCGCAGCCAAGCGGTAGGTTACACTGAAGCTTTCTTT. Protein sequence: CARSQAVGYTEAFF.

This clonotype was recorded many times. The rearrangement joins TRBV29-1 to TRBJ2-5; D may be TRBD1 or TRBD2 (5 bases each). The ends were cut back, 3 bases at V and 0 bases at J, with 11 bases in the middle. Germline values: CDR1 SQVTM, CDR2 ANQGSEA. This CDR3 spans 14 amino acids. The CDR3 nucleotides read TGCAGCGTTGAGGGGACGGTGTACCAAGAGACCCAGTACTTC. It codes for CSVEGTVYQETQYF.

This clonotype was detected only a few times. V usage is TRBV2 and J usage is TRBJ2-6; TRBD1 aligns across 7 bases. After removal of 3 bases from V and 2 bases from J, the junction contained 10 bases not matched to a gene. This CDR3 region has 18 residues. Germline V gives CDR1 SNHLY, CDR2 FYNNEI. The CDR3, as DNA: TGTGCCAGCAGTGATCGACAAGACAGGGTTACTGGGGCCAACGTCCTGACTTTC. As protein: CASSDRQDRVTGANVLTF.

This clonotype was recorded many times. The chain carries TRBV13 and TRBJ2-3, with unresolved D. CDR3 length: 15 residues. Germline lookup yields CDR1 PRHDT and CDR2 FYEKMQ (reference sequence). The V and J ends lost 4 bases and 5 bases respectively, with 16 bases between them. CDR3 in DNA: TGTGCCAGCAGCTCCGAGGCCGGAAGACTAGATACGCAGTATTTT. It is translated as CASSSEAGRLDTQYF.